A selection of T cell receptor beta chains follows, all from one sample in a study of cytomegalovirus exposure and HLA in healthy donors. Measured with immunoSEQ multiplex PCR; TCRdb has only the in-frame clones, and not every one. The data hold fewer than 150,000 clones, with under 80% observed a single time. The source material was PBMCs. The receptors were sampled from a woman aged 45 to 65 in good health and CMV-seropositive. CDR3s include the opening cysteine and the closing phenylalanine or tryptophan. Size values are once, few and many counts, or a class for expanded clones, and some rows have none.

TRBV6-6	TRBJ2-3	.	CASSSPVSTDTQYF
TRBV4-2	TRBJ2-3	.	CASSQGSGNTDTQYF
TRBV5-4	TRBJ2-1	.	CASSLMSGAGNEQFF
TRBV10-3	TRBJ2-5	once	CAISESGRGGSETQYF
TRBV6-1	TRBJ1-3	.	CASSEAHGGGGNTIYF
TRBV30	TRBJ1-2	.	CAWSVAHYGYTF
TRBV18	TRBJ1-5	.	CASSRTGDQPQHF
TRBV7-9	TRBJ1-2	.	CASSLAGGDYGYTF
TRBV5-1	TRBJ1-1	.	CASSLRAQGMNTEAFF
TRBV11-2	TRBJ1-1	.	CASSPGDRVNTEAFF
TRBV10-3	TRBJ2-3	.	CAIRPGLTSTDTQYF
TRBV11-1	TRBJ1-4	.	CASSNGQGEYEKLFF
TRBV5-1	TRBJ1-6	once	CASSLGRGLSEGGESSYNSPLHF
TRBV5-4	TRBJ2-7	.	CASSLDRGPYEQYF
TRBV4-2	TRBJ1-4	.	CASSLSGSNEKLFF
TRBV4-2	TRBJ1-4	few	CASSQDQGSGEKLFF
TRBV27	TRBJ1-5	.	CASRYNRDGNQPQHF
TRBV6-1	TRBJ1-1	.	CASSNDRGKSEAFF
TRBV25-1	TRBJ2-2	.	CASSWAGNTGELFF
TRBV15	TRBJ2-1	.	CATRTPGDEQFF
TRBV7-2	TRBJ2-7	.	CASSGLAGGEQYF
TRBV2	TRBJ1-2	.	CASREIAAGDGYTF
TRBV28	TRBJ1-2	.	CASSSAGGEDYGYTF
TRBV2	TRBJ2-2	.	CASTSAGGYTGELFF
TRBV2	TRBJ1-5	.	CASSWAGENQPQHF
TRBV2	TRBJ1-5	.	CASIMDRGSNQPQHF
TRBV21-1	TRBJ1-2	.	CASSKNPLAREGYTF